Below, 19 T cell receptor beta chains from the same sample are listed, as sequenced in a study of shared clonotypes between healthy human individuals (dated by TCRdb to 2018 to 2020). The library was made by the immunoSEQ multiplex PCR assay. Sourced from immuneACCESS, this table was stored by TCRdb with only in-frame sequences that have V and J called. A share of the clones is absent; for the studies checked, an unresolved V gene accounts for under half, and the remainder has no known explanation. This sample is represented by about 600,000 clones; around 97% of them were singletons. Of the sample, 0.057% falls within the top ten clones. Sequenced input: naive CD4+ T cells sorted from blood. The cell subset or site label on this specimen signifies: CD45RA+ positively selected. The receptors shown here come from a woman aged 30 to 39 in good health.

The V gene is TRBV1, the J gene TRBJ2-1. TRBV1 is flagged as a pseudogene. The CDR3 sequence is 16 residues long. The DNA for the CDR3 is TGCACCAGCAGACGGGCGAAGGGCAGCTCCTACAATGAGCAGTTCTTC. Its translation is CTSRRAKGSSYNEQFF.

J is TRBJ1-1 and V is TRBV27, with D maybe TRBD1 (5 bases). CDR1 is MNHEY, CDR2 SMNVEV, per germline (reference sequence). Trimming removed 5 bases at V and 6 bases at J, with 13 bases between. The CDR3 extends over 13 amino acids. CDR3 protein: CASSLQGSPEAFF. The CDR3 DNA reads as TGTGCCAGCAGTCTTCAGGGAAGCCCTGAAGCTTTCTTT.

This chain uses TRBV7-2 with TRBJ1-5; D may be TRBD1 (5 bases). The length of the CDR3 is 16 residues. Germline assignment: CDR1 SGHTA and CDR2 FQGNSA. V was trimmed by 1 base and J by 3 bases, leaving 13 bases between them. The CDR3 nucleotides are TGTGCCAGCAGCTTAGTAGCTGGGGCCCTCAATCAGCCCCAGCATTTT. Protein: CASSLVAGALNQPQHF. The full variable domain, rest sourced from reference TRBV7-2 and TRBJ1-5, is GAGVSQSPSNKVTEKGKDVELRCDPISGHTALYWYRQSLGQGLEFLIYFQGNSAPDKSGLPSDRFSAERTGGSVSTLTIQRTQQEDSAVYLCASSLVAGALNQPQHFGDGTRLSIL.

This chain links TRBV5-1 with TRBJ1-1; D uncertain. The CDR3 is made up of 14 amino acids. The germline V gene encodes CDR1 SGHRS and CDR2 YFSETQ. Trimming left V 0 bases short and J 6 bases short, with 12 bases between. As DNA, the CDR3 is TGCGCCAGCAGCTTGGTGGGCAACAACGCTGAAGCTTTCTTT. As protein: CASSLVGNNAEAFF.

J is TRBJ2-1 and V is TRBV27; 9 positions match TRBD1. The CDR3 length is 13 residues. Germline CDR1 is MNHEY and CDR2 is SMNVEV (reference sequence). With 3 bases clipped from V and 9 bases from J, the junction kept 3 bases outside the gene matches. The CDR3 loop reads CASSFDRGTEQFF. CDR3 DNA: TGTGCCAGCAGTTTCGACAGGGGGACTGAGCAGTTCTTC.

The gene calls are TRBV2 and TRBJ1-2; D gene unclear. The CDR3 length is 15 residues. V was cut by 0 bases and J by 4 bases, with 12 bases left in between. The V gene's germline CDR1 is SNHLY and CDR2 FYNNEI. CDR3 in amino acids: CASSEALWGGYGYTF. CDR3 DNA: TGTGCCAGCAGTGAAGCGCTTTGGGGAGGCTATGGCTACACCTTC.

The J gene is TRBJ2-1, the V gene TRBV2, with TRBD2 matching over 11 bases. CDR1 is SNHLY, CDR2 FYNNEI, per germline. Unmatched junction bases numbered 4, after V lost 5 bases and J lost 4 bases. The CDR3 covers 15 residues. Here the CDR3 DNA reads TGTGCCAGCAGTCAGACTAGCGGGGCGTACAATGAGCAGTTCTTC. It yields the protein CASSQTSGAYNEQFF. Complete variable domain (other parts from reference TRBV2 and TRBJ2-1): EPEVTQTPSHQVTQMGQEVILRCVPISNHLYFYWYRQILGQKVEFLVSFYNNEISEKSEIFDDQFSVERPDGSNFTLKIRSTKLEDSAMYFCASSQTSGAYNEQFFGPGTRLTVL.

This chain uses TRBV18 with TRBJ2-5; TRBD1 aligns across 7 bases. The CDR3 consists of 16 residues. V shed 3 bases, J shed 0 bases, and the junction held 7 bases outside the gene matches. The germline V gene has CDR1 KGHSH and CDR2 LQKENI. The CDR3 DNA sequence: TGTGCCAGCTCACCTCCGGGACAGAACCACCAAGAGACCCAGTACTTC. It translates to CASSPPGQNHQETQYF.

This chain connects TRBV20-1 to TRBJ2-4; no firm D call. The CDR3 consists of 11 residues. The V gene lost 6 bases and the J gene lost 10 bases, with 13 bases spanning the gap. In germline, CDR1 is DFQATT, CDR2 SNEGSKA (reference sequence). The CDR3 region is CSAPKSLIQYF. The CDR3 DNA reads TGCAGTGCCCCAAAATCCCTAATTCAGTACTTC.

This clone has only one observation. The chain couples TRBV4-1 to TRBJ2-3, with 8 bases fitting TRBD1. The junction had 9 bases not matched to a gene; V was cut back by 2 bases and J by 5 bases. This CDR3 contains 16 residues. CDR1 and CDR2 from the germline V gene are MGHRA and YSYEKL. The DNA of the CDR3 is TGCGCCAGCAGCCAAATCGTTACAGGGGGAAGAGATACGCAGTATTTT. It is translated as CASSQIVTGGRDTQYF.

This chain connects TRBV7-9 to TRBJ2-1; 8 nucleotides align to TRBD1. CDR1 is SEHNR, CDR2 FQNEAQ, per germline (reference sequence). CDR3 length equals 18 residues. The V gene end was trimmed by 6 bases and the J gene end by 4 bases; junction bases not matched to a gene: 17. For the CDR3, the DNA is TGTGCCAGCAGGCATAGAACCGGGACAGGTCCAGTGTACAATGAGCAGTTCTTC. Residues: CASRHRTGTGPVYNEQFF.

The chain combines TRBV7-9 with TRBJ2-7, with TRBD1 as a possible D gene (5 bases). Trimming pared 3 bases from V and 3 bases from J, leaving 9 bases between. Germline lookup yields CDR1 SEHNR and CDR2 FQNEAQ (reference sequence). The CDR3 contains 13 residues. The CDR3 coding sequence is TGTGCCAGCAGCTTTGGGGCCCGCTACGAGCAGTACTTC. Protein product: CASSFGARYEQYF.

This sequence joins TRBV11-2 and TRBJ2-3, with D unresolved. There are 13 residues in the CDR3. Trimming removed 0 bases at V and 14 bases at J, with 15 bases between. The germline V gene encodes CDR1 SGHAT and CDR2 FQNNGV. This chain's CDR3 is CASSLELPSGSYF. Here the CDR3 DNA reads TGTGCCAGCAGCTTAGAATTGCCCTCCGGTTCGTATTTT.

As concerns this clone: In the same sample, other DNA sequences code for this CDR3. This sequence joins TRBV18 and TRBJ2-3; D not resolved. V was clipped by 2 bases and J by 3 bases, with 3 bases between them. The CDR3 runs to 12 residues. Germline V gives CDR1 KGHSH, CDR2 LQKENI. The CDR3 here is CASSPSTDTQYF. CDR3 sequence (DNA): TGTGCCAGCTCACCATCTACAGATACGCAGTATTTT.

The chain combines TRBV5-1 with TRBJ2-2, with a tentative D call TRBD1 (6 bases). The V gene's germline CDR1 is SGHRS and CDR2 YFSETQ. This CDR3 region has 15 residues. The V end was cut by 4 bases, the J end by 1 base, with 11 bases between. CDR3 nucleotides: TGCGCCAGCAGCCCTTGGACAGTGAACACCGGGGAGCTGTTTTTT. Its translation: CASSPWTVNTGELFF.

The chain combines TRBV7-9 with TRBJ2-2; D is undetermined. The V end was cut by 3 bases, the J end by 4 bases, with 3 bases between. Germline V CDR1 and CDR2: SEHNR, FQNEAQ (reference sequence). There are 12 residues in the CDR3. Here the CDR3 DNA reads TGTGCCAGCAGCTTCTCCACCGGGGAGCTGTTTTTT. It translates to CASSFSTGELFF.

The chain employs TRBV19 and TRBJ2-5, with 7 positions matching TRBD1. The germline V gene encodes CDR1 LNHDA and CDR2 SQIVND (reference sequence). With V trimmed by 8 bases and J by 3 bases, 9 bases remained unmatched. The CDR3 covers 14 residues. The CDR3: CASRGYDREETQYF. Here the CDR3 DNA reads TGTGCCAGTCGGGGTTATGACAGGGAAGAGACCCAGTACTTC.

Concerning this clone: At one end the junction does not follow the germline gene, possibly because of a read error. J is TRBJ1-1 and V is TRBV2; 9 bases agree with TRBD1. The CDR3 is 13 residues long. Per germline, CDR1 SNHLY and CDR2 FYNNEI. DNA for the CDR3: TGTGCCAGCAGTGAAGTTGACAGGGGGAGGTCAATCTTT. Its translation is CASSEVDRGRSIF. Looking up the rest from reference TRBV2 and TRBJ1-1 gives the full variable domain: EPEVTQTPSHQVTQMGQEVILRCVPISNHLYFYWYRQILGQKVEFLVSFYNNEISEKSEIFDDQFSVERPDGSNFTLKIRSTKLEDSAMYFCASSEVDRGRSIFGQGTRLTVV.

The CDR3 nucleotides read TGTGCCAGCAGATGGACAGGTTGGGGTTCCTACAATGAGCAGTTCTTC. Its protein is CASRWTGWGSYNEQFF. The rearrangement uses TRBV27 and TRBJ2-1, with 7 bases identical to TRBD1. The CDR3 is 16 amino acids. Germline V CDR1 and CDR2: MNHEY, SMNVEV (reference sequence). J was trimmed by 1 base and V by 6 bases; bases with no gene match: 9.